This T cell receptor beta chain was captured in a study of T cell clusters in autoimmune cytopenias. The CDR3 consists of 13 residues. Per the germline V gene, CDR1 is SGHAT and CDR2 is FQDESV (reference sequence). Multiplex touch-down PCR amplified TRB using TRB-A and TRB-B pools in one tube. No DNA is given; TCRdb re-called the multiplex PCR reads and lists each CDR3 protein once. The sample table sets out 12,000 or so distinct CDR3 sequences. General observations from the study: TRB repertoire shifts in secondary cytopenia and chronic lymphocytic leukemia mostly reflected lymphoma, not autoimmunity. Physiological T cell clusters of healthy donors were apparently absent in primary autoimmune cytopenia patients. No cluster-lack signature appeared between secondary cytopenia and chronic lymphocytic leukemia patients, apparently due to lymphoma masking.

TRB was amplified from 250 ng of peripheral blood genomic DNA per sample. Note on this clonotype: Its antigen remains unknown.

The sequencing sample was made of peripheral blood. The sequence was collected from a human donor with an autoimmune cytopenia or autoimmune hepatitis (not recorded which). The chain carries TRBV11-1 and TRBJ2-3; the TRBD2 assignment by TCRdb is unverifiable without DNA. The CDR3 reads CACASTEGYTQYF.